The next 2 T cell receptor beta chains were all read from a single sample in a study of cytomegalovirus exposure and HLA in healthy donors. In the PCR, 60 Vbeta and 13 Jbeta primers were used. The table came from immunoSEQ multiplex PCR; TCRdb's copy has only in-frame clones and leaves some out. The data contain some 87,000 clones, almost 80% of them singletons. Sequencing was done on a sample of PBMCs. These receptors all stem from a woman aged 40 to 55 in good health and CMV-seropositive.

Here the CDR3 reads CASRDPTAPFYGYTF. DNA of the CDR3: TGTGCCAGCAGGGATCCGACAGCACCCTTCTATGGCTACACCTTC. The chain is built from TRBV6-1 and TRBJ1-2; tentative D call: TRBD1 (5 bases). The CDR3 loop spans 15 amino acids. The V end lost 6 bases, the J end lost 4 bases, and 18 bases lay between the germline ends. Germline values: CDR1 MNHNS, CDR2 SASEGT.

The chain couples TRBV27 to TRBJ1-5, with 9 nucleotides matching TRBD1. This CDR3 comprises 17 residues. Germline loops: CDR1 MNHEY, CDR2 SMNVEV (reference sequence). The junction had 10 bases not matched to a gene; V was cut back by 5 bases and J by 2 bases. CDR3 sequence reads: CASSHTGTGQGNQPQHF. The CDR3 coding sequence is TGTGCCAGCAGTCATACCGGGACAGGGCAGGGCAATCAGCCCCAGCATTTT.